The rows below give T cell receptor beta chains drawn from one sample of a study of shared clonotypes between healthy human individuals. Measured with immunoSEQ multiplex PCR; TCRdb has only the in-frame clones, and not every one. This repertoire shows under 600,000 clones, 97% found once; its top ten account for about 0.057%. Sequencing was done on a sample of naive CD4+ T cells sorted from blood. The receptors shown here come from a young woman in good health. The conserved cysteine and the conserved F or W are not part of the CDR3 here. Only some rows state a clone size, as once, few, many or a class for expanded clones.

>.|TRBV2
ASSEAGEKGREQY
>.|TRBV28
ASSSPGQSYEQY
>.|TRBV20-1
SAVSGREQF
>.|TRBV5-1
ASSLGDRGQYTGELF
>once|TRBV28
ASLSLTVGNEQY
>.|TRBV6-1
ASSAGLDYDEQY
>once|TRBV28
ASSLDLTGGNQPQH
>.|TRBV5-1
ASSLALSTNEKLF
>.|TRBV9
ASSAIGTGAPGELF
>.|TRBV25-1
ASSECPYEQY
>.|TRBV5-1
ASKGRNEQY
>.|TRBV28
ASSLGTGVEQPQH
>.|TRBV5-1
ASSLDGQGAGDTQY